The present entry profiles one T cell receptor (beta chain) with its context. Produced via immunoSEQ multiplex PCR; TCRdb's table is partial and in-frame only. Here the sample spans more than 85,000 clones, 85% to 90% being singletons. The V gene end was trimmed by 0 bases and the J gene end by 7 bases; junction bases not matched to a gene: 4. Germline CDR1 reads LNHNV; CDR2 reads YYDKDF (reference sequence). The CDR3 has 16 amino acids. This entry belongs to a study of blood T cell repertoires in COVID-19. Study-level background: COVID-19 samples from acute and convalescent phases originated in the United States, Italy and Spain. PBMCs, B-cell-depleted T cells, or T cells were the source of the cDNA or gDNA that made up the material.

What was sequenced was peripheral blood. V usage is TRBV15 and J usage is TRBJ1-4, with 11 nucleotides matching TRBD1. The TCR sequence derives from a man between 50 and 59 years old with COVID-19, enrolled during active disease. CDR3 protein: CATSRDPGQGAEKLFF. The CDR3 DNA is TGTGCCACCAGCAGAGACCCAGGACAGGGGGCTGAAAAACTGTTTTTT.